Shown below are 10 T cell receptor beta chains from a single sample sequenced in a study of CD8+ T cells in alopecia areata. Reverse transcribed after extraction, RNA yielded cDNA as the sequencing template. Clones were read by immunoSEQ multiplex PCR, and TCRdb kept only the in-frame ones, dropping some. The sample shows tens of thousands of clones, around 59% of them seen only once. Sequencing input: NKG2D-high CD8+ T cells sorted from blood. These receptors were collected from a human donor with alopecia areata.

V usage is TRBV6-6 and J usage is TRBJ1-2, with 10 bases matching TRBD1. Germline lookup yields CDR1 MNHNY and CDR2 SVGAGI (reference sequence). V lost 10 bases and J lost 5; bases outside the gene matches: 10. The CDR3 runs 14 residues. The CDR3 nucleotides read TGTGCCAACTTGACAGGGGGCTTGATGTATGGCTACACCTTC. Its translation is CANLTGGLMYGYTF.

This chain links TRBV7-2 with TRBJ2-3; 9 nucleotides agree with TRBD1. The CDR3 is 17 residues long. V was pared by 4 bases and J by 2 bases, with 10 bases of the junction left unmatched. Germline loops: CDR1 SGHTA, CDR2 FQGNSA. The DNA for the CDR3 is TGTGCCAGCAGCTCGCCACCACAGGGGGCTATCACAGATACGCAGTATTTT. This gives the protein CASSSPPQGAITDTQYF.

The chain links TRBV27 to TRBJ2-7; tentative D call: TRBD2 (5 bases). With 5 bases removed from V and 2 bases from J, the gap between germline ends came to 13 bases. CDR1 and CDR2 (germline): MNHEY, SMNVEV (reference sequence). The CDR3 is 14 amino acids. Here the CDR3 reads CASSIAGGAYEQYF. CDR3 bases: TGTGCCAGCAGTATTGCGGGCGGAGCCTACGAGCAGTACTTC.

The chain employs TRBV28 and TRBJ2-7; 7 nucleotides align to TRBD2. The length of the CDR3 is 15 residues. V trimming: 2 bases; J trimming: 1 base; junction bases outside the gene matches: 5. CDR1 and CDR2 from the germline V gene are MDHEN and SYDVKM. The CDR3 region has the DNA TGTGCCAGCAGTTTACTGGCTAGCGGATCCTACGAGCAGTACTTC. Its translation is CASSLLASGSYEQYF.

J is TRBJ2-2 and V is TRBV2; TRBD1 matches at 8 bases. Germline CDR1 is SNHLY and CDR2 is FYNNEI. The ends lost 2 bases at V and 5 bases at J; junction bases unmatched: 7. The CDR3 length is 16 residues. CDR3 nucleotide sequence: TGTGCCAGCAGTGAACTGGGACAGGTTATAACCGGGGAGCTGTTTTTT. Protein sequence: CASSELGQVITGELFF. Using reference TRBV2 and TRBJ2-2 for the parts outside the CDR3, the full variable domain is EPEVTQTPSHQVTQMGQEVILRCVPISNHLYFYWYRQILGQKVEFLVSFYNNEISEKSEIFDDQFSVERPDGSNFTLKIRSTKLEDSAMYFCASSELGQVITGELFFGEGSRLTVL.

The chain uses TRBV6-5 and TRBJ2-2; D is perhaps TRBD1 (6 bases). This CDR3 contains 14 residues. V was shortened by 5 bases and J by 5 bases, with 12 bases between the two germline ends. Germline CDR1 MNHEY, CDR2 SVGAGI. CDR3 sequence: CASSNQGWTGELFF. The DNA of the CDR3 is TGTGCCAGCAGTAACCAGGGGTGGACCGGGGAGCTGTTTTTT.

This clone turned up a few times. The V call is TRBV7-9, the J call TRBJ2-6, with D hard to call. Germline assignment: CDR1 SEHNR and CDR2 FQNEAQ (reference sequence). V was clipped by 5 bases and J by 4 bases, with 6 bases between them. The CDR3 runs to 13 residues. The CDR3: CASSISGANVLTF. Written as DNA, the CDR3 is TGTGCCAGCAGCATATCGGGGGCCAACGTCCTGACTTTC.

This clone showed up just a few times. The rearrangement joins TRBV23-1 to TRBJ2-6; no clear D gene. TRBV23-1 is known as an ORF, though its function is uncertain. Deletions cut 0 bases from V and 2 bases from J, with 11 bases between. The CDR3 runs 17 residues. The CDR3 region has the DNA TGCGCCAGCAGTCAATCAAAGGCTGGGCCTGGGGCCAACGTCCTGACTTTC. Its translation: CASSQSKAGPGANVLTF.

This chain joins TRBV23-1 and TRBJ1-5; D ambiguous. TRBV23-1 is reported as an ORF; its role is uncertain. The CDR3 covers 11 residues. V lost 6 bases and J lost 9, with 9 bases in between. CDR3 residues: CASSLPGPQHF. In DNA, the CDR3 is TGCGCCAGCAGCCTGCCAGGGCCCCAGCATTTT.

V gene TRBV29-1 combines with J gene TRBJ2-3; 11 bases align to TRBD2. V was pared by 7 bases and J by 6 bases, with 6 bases of the junction left unmatched. CDR3 length equals 13 residues. Germline V lookup: CDR1 SQVTM, CDR2 ANQGSEA. The DNA of the CDR3 is TGCAGCGCACTAGCGGGAGCCAGTGATACGCAGTATTTT. Translated: CSALAGASDTQYF.